The clone carrying this T cell receptor beta chain appeared many times. Amplified TCR beta CDR3 regions derived from RNA transcripts. HTBI primers were used for first-round RT-PCR of the TCR CDR3. TCRdb processed the multiplex PCR reads anew with MiXCR; each CDR3 protein has one entry. The sample lists about 360,000 distinct CDR3 sequences; less than 15% were seen once. V lost 1 base, J lost 3 bases, and 7 bases lay in between. The CDR3 covers 13 residues. Germline CDR1 is MDHEN and CDR2 is SYDVKM. These data originate in a study of T cells in Graves' hyperthyroidism and ophthalmopathy. Disease duration under 2 months; hyperthyroidism patients were aged 18 to 65.

Sequencing input: blood. This receptor was taken from a woman under 30 with Graves' hyperthyroidism. The J gene is TRBJ2-7, the V gene TRBV28, with TRBD2 as a possible D gene (5 bases). CDR3 loop: CASSLSGIYEQYF. CDR3 DNA sequence: TGTGCCAGCAGTTTATCGGGGATCTACGAGCAGTACTTC. The whole variable domain, remainder taken from reference TRBV28 and TRBJ2-7, is DVKVTQSSRYLVKRTGEKVFLECVQDMDHENMFWYRQDPGLGLRLIYFSYDVKMKEKGDIPEGYSVSREKKERFSLILESASTNQTSMYLCASSLSGIYEQYFGPGTRLTVT.